A single sample is the source of the 9 T cell receptor beta chains below, sequenced in a study of shared clonotypes between healthy human individuals. Sequencing used immunoSEQ multiplex PCR; TCRdb keeps in-frame clones, though not all of them. The sample yields 400,000 to 600,000 clones, more than 75% seen once. The sequencing input was PBMCs. The receptors here all came from a middle-aged woman in good health. Some clones in this sample may be carry-over from other donors' samples.

This rearrangement joins TRBV14 to TRBJ2-1; the D gene could be TRBD1 or TRBD2 (5 bases each). This CDR3 is built from 17 residues. CDR1 SGHDN and CDR2 FVKESK come from the germline V gene. Trimming shortened V by 0 bases and J by 7 bases, and 19 bases separated the two germline ends. The CDR3: CASSQERRGVGRNEQFF. The DNA for the CDR3 is TGTGCCAGCAGCCAAGAGAGGAGAGGGGTTGGTAGGAATGAGCAGTTCTTC.

The sample holds many counts of this clone. The sample holds other DNA sequences that translate to the same CDR3. The J gene is TRBJ1-1, the V gene TRBV19, with D tentatively TRBD1 (5 bases). The CDR3 covers 13 residues. Trimming took off 5 bases at V and 2 bases at J, with 9 bases between the two ends. CDR1 LNHDA and CDR2 SQIVND come from the germline V gene (reference sequence). The CDR3 loop is CASSSGLNTEAFF. CDR3 in DNA: TGTGCCAGTAGTTCAGGGCTCAACACTGAAGCTTTCTTT. The whole variable domain, filled in from reference TRBV19 and TRBJ1-1, reads DGGITQSPKYLFRKEGQNVTLSCEQNLNHDAMYWYRQDPGQGLRLIYYSQIVNDFQKGDIAEGYSVSREKKESFPLTVTSAQKNPTAFYLCASSSGLNTEAFFGQGTRLTVV.

The chain has TRBV28 and TRBJ1-3, with a possible D match to TRBD1 (5 bases). Germline-derived CDR1 and CDR2 are MDHEN and SYDVKM. The CDR3 covers 14 residues. The germline V and J ends were trimmed by 6 bases and 3 bases, with 12 bases remaining between them. The CDR3 nucleotides read TGTGCCAGCAGCCTACCAGGGTTTGGAAACACCATATATTTT. Its protein is CASSLPGFGNTIYF.

This sequence joins TRBV28 and TRBJ2-1, with 11 bases fitting TRBD2. The CDR3 is 16 amino acids. The V gene end was trimmed by 7 bases and the J gene end by 10 bases; junction bases not matched to a gene: 15. CDR1 and CDR2 (germline): MDHEN, SYDVKM. The CDR3 DNA reads as TGTGCCAGCACTCCCCCGGGGACTAGCGGCGGGGGGGAGCAGTTCTTC. Translated: CASTPPGTSGGGEQFF.

The rearrangement joins TRBV6-1 to TRBJ2-7, with 7 nucleotides matching TRBD1. The CDR3 is 15 amino acids. V was clipped by 2 bases and J by 0 bases; unmatched bases: 4. Germline loops: CDR1 MNHNS, CDR2 SASEGT. CDR3 in amino acids: CASSEQGESSYEQYF. The CDR3 DNA reads TGTGCCAGCAGTGAACAGGGGGAGTCCTCCTACGAGCAGTACTTC.

The V gene is TRBV27, the J gene TRBJ2-2; TRBD2 agrees at 11 bases. V lost 3 bases, J lost 8 bases, and 5 bases stayed unmatched. Germline V lookup: CDR1 MNHEY, CDR2 SMNVEV (reference sequence). The CDR3 contains 15 residues. Here the CDR3 DNA reads TGTGCCAGCAGTTTCCTAACTAGCGGGAGAGGGGAGCTGTTTTTT. Translating it yields CASSFLTSGRGELFF.

Concerning this clone itself: A single base separates this from a much larger clone, so it may be a read error. Other DNA sequences from this sample encode an identical CDR3 as well. The gene calls are TRBV7-7 and TRBJ2-5, with 7 bases that match TRBD2. The V gene's germline CDR1 is SSHAT and CDR2 FNYEAQ (reference sequence). The CDR3 extends over 13 amino acids. The CDR3 is CATSRGEGETQYF. DNA for the CDR3: TGTGCTACCTCTCGGGGGGAGGGAGAGACCCAGTACTTC.

The chain joins TRBV27 to TRBJ1-1; TRBD1 matches 8 bases. The CDR3 has 15 amino acids. In germline, CDR1 is MNHEY, CDR2 SMNVEV (reference sequence). V trimming: 4 bases; J trimming: 0 bases; junction bases outside the gene matches: 4. The chain's CDR3 is CASSYNRGMNTEAFF. For the CDR3, the DNA is TGTGCCAGCAGTTACAACAGGGGGATGAACACTGAAGCTTTCTTT.

This clone was detected once. The chain joins TRBV29-1 to TRBJ1-2, with a tentative D call TRBD1 (6 bases). Trimming stripped 3 bases from V and 8 bases from J, with 13 bases between. The CDR3 consists of 12 residues. Germline assignment: CDR1 SQVTM and CDR2 ANQGSEA. The CDR3 here is CSVEGQGYGYTF. CDR3 DNA sequence: TGCAGCGTTGAGGGGCAGGGGTACGGCTACACCTTC.